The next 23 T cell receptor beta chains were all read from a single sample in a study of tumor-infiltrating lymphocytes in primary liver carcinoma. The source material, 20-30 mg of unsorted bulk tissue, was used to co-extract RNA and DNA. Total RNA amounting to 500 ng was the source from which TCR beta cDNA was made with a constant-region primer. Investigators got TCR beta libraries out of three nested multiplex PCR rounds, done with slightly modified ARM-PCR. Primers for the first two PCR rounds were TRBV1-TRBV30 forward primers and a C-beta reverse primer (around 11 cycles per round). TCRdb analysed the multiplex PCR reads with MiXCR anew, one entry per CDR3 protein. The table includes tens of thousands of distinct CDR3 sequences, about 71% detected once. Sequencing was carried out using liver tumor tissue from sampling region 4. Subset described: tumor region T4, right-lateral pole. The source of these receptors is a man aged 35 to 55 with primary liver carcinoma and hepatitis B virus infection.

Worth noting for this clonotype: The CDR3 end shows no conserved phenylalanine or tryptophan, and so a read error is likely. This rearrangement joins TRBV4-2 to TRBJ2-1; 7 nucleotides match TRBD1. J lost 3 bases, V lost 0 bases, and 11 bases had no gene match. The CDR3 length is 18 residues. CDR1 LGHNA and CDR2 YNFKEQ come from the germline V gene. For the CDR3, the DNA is TGTGCCAGCAGCCAAGATTGGAGGACAGGCAGAGTCTACAATGAGCAGTTCTTG. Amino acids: CASSQDWRTGRVYNEQFL.

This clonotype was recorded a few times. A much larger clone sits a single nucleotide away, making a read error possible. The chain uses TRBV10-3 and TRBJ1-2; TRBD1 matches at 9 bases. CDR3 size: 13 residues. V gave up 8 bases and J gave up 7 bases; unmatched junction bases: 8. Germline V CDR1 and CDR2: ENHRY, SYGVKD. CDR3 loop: CAIGGQGDCGYTF. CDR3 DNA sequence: TGTGCCATCGGGGGACAGGGAGACTGTGGCTACACCTTC.

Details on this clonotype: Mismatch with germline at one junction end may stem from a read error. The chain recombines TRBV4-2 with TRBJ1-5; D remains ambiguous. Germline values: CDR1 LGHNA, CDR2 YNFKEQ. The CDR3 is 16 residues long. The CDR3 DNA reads TGTGTCAGCAGCCGAGAGCCCGGGATTAGCAATCAGTCCCAGCATTTT. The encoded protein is CVSSREPGISNQSQHF.

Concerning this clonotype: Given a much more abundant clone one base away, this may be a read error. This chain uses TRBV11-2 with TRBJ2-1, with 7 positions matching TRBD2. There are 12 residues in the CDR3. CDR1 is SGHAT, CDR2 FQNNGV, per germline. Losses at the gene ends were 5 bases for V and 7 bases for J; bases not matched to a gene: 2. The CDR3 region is CASSVSGNEQFF. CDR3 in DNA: TGTGCCAGCAGCGTTAGCGGGAATGAGCAGTTCTTC.

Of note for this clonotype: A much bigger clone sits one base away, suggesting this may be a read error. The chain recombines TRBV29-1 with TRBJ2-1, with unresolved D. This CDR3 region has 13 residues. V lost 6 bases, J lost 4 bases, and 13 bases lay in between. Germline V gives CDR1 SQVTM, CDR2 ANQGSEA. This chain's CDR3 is CSVEYSDYNEQFF. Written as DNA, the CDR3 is TGCAGCGTCGAGTATAGTGATTACAATGAGCAGTTCTTC.

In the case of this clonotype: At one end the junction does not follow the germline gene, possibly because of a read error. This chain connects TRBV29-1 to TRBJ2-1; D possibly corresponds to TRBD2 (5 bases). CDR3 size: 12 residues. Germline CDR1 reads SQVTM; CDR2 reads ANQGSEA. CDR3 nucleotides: TGCAGCGTCCGACATGGAGGCGATGAGCGGTTCTTC. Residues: CSVRHGGDERFF.

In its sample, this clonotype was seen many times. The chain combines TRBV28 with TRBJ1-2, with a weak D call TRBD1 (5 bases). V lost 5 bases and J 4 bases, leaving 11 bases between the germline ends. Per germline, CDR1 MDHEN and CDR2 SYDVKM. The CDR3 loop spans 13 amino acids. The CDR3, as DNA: TGTGCCAGCAGTGTCCGGGACGGCTATGGCTACACCTTC. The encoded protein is CASSVRDGYGYTF.

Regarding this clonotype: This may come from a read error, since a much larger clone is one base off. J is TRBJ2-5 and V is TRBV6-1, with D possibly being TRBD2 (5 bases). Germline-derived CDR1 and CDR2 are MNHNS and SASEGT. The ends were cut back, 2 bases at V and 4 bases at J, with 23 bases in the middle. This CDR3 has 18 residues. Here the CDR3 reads CASSENLMRAAVGETQYF. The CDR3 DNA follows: TGTGCCAGCAGTGAAAATTTAATGCGGGCGGCCGTTGGAGAGACCCAGTACTTC.

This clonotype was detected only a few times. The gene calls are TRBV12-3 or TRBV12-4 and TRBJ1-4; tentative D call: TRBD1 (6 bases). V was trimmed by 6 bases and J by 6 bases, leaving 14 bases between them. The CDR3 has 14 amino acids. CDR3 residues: CASRLTGSDEKLFF. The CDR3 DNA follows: TGTGCCAGCAGATTGACAGGTTCAGATGAAAAACTGTTTTTT.

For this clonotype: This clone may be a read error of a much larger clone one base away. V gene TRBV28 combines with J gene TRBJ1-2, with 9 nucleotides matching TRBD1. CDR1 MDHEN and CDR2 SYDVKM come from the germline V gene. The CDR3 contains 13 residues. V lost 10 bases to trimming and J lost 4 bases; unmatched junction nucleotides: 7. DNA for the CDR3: TGTGCCAACAGCCTGACAGGGGGCTATGGCTACACCTTC. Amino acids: CANSLTGGYGYTF.

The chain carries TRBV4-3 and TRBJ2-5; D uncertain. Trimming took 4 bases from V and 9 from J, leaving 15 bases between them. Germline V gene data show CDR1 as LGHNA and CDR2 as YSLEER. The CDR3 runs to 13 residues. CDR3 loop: CASSLVGQDAQYF. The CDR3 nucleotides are TGCGCCAGCAGCCTGGTGGGCCAAGATGCCCAGTACTTC.

As DNA, the CDR3 is TGTGCCAGCAGTGAAGGGACTAGCGGGGGCATTGAGCAGTTCTTC. Translating it yields CASSEGTSGGIEQFF. J is TRBJ2-1 and V is TRBV6-1, with TRBD2 matching 13 bases. This CDR3 comprises 15 residues. Germline V gene data show CDR1 as MNHNS and CDR2 as SASEGT. Trimming cost V 1 base and J 9 bases; bases outside gene matches: 3.

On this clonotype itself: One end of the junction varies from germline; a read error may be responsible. This CDR3 reads CVSSPRTHPGQCF. As DNA, the CDR3 is TGTGTCAGCAGTCCTCGGACCCACCCGGGGCAGTGCTTC. The gene calls are TRBV6-2 or TRBV6-3 and TRBJ2-7; D tentatively reads TRBD1 or TRBD2 (5 bases each). CDR1 and CDR2 from the germline V gene are MNHEY and SVGEGT. CDR3 length: 13 residues.

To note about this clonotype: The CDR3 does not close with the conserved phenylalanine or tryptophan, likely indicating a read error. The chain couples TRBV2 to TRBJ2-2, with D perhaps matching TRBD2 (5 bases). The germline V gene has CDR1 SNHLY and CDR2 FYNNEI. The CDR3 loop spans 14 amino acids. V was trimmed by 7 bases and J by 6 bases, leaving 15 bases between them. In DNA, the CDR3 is TGTGCCAGCATAAAACCACCCGGGGCCGGGGAGCTGTTTTCT. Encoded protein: CASIKPPGAGELFS.

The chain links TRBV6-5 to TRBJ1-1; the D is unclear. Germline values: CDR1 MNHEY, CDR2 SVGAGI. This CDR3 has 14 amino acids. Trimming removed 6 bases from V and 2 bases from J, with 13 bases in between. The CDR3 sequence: CASRTGPPNTEAFF. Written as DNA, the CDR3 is TGTGCCAGCAGAACCGGACCTCCTAACACTGAAGCTTTCTTT.

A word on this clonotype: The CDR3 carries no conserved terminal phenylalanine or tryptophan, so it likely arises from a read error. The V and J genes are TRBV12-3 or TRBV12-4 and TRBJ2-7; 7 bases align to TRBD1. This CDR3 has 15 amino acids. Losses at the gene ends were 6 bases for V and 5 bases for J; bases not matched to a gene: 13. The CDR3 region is CASSPYPNRGHEQYL. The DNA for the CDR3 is TGTGCCAGCAGCCCTTACCCGAACAGGGGCCACGAGCAGTACTTA.

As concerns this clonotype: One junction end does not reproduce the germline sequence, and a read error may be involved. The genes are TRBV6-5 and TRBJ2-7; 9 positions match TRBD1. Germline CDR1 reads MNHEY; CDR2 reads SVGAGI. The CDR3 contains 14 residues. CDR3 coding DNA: TGTGTCAGCACTTCACAGGGGGCGTGGATCGAGCAGTACTTC. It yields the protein CVSTSQGAWIEQYF.

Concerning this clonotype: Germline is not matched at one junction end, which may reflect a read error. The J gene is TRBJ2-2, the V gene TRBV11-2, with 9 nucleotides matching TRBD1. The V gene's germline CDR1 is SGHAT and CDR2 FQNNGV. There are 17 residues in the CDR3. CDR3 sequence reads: CASSFDRDRVGTWELFF. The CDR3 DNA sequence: TGTGCCAGCAGCTTTGATCGGGACAGGGTCGGCACCTGGGAGCTGTTTTTT.

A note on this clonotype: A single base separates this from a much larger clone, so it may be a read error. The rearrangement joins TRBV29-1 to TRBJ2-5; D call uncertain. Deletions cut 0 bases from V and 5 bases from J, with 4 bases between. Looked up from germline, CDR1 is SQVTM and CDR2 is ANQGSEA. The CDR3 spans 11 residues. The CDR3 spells CSVEDKETQYF. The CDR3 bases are TGCAGCGTTGAAGATAAGGAGACCCAGTACTTC.

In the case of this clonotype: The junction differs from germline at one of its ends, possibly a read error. CDR3 residues: CASSQDRGNTDAFF. The DNA for the CDR3 is TGTGCCAGCAGCCAAGATCGGGGGAACACTGATGCTTTCTTT. The chain links TRBV4-2 to TRBJ1-1, with D perhaps TRBD1 (5 bases). CDR3 size: 14 residues. Germline values: CDR1 LGHNA, CDR2 YNFKEQ.

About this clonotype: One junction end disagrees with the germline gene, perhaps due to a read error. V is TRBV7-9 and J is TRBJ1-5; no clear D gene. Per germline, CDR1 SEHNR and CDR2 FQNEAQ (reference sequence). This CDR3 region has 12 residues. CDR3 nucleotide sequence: TGTGCCAGCAGCTCTGTAGATCAGCTCCAGCATTTT. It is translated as CASSSVDQLQHF.

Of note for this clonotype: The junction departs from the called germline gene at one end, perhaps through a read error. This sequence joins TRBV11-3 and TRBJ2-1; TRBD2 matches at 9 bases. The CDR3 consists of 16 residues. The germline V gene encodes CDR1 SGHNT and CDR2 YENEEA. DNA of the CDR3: TGTGTCAGCAGCTTAGCATGGGATAGCGGGAGACCTGAGCAGTTCTTC. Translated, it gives CVSSLAWDSGRPEQFF.

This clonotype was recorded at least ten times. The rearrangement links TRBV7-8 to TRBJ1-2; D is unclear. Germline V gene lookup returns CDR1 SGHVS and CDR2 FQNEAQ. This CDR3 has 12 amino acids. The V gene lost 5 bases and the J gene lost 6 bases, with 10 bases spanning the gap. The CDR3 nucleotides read TGTGCCAGCAGCCCCGGGAGCGATGGCTACACCTTC. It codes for CASSPGSDGYTF. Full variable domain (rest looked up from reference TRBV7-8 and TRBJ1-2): GAGVSQSPRYKVAKRGQDVALRCDPISGHVSLFWYQQALGQGPEFLTYFQNEAQLDKSGLPSDRFFAERPEGSVSTLKIQRTQQEDSAVYLCASSPGSDGYTFGSGTRLTVV.